Below, 16 T cell receptor beta chains from the same sample are listed, as sequenced in a study of T-cell reconstitution after alpha-beta-depleted transplantation in children. Preparation of the TCRbeta library involved a method that used unique molecular identifiers. In TCRdb, the PCR reads were re-called with MiXCR into one record per CDR3 protein. The data hold a few hundred thousand distinct CDR3 sequences, with 10% to 15% observed a single time. The material sequenced was PBMCs, mostly from graft donor cells, taken 360 days after TCRalphabeta/CD19-depleted stem cell transplant. The receptors were sampled from a male patient younger than 18 who had a stem cell transplant for acute myeloid leukemia, so the T cells may come from the graft donor.

This clonotype was observed many times. V and J are TRBV6-2 or TRBV6-3 and TRBJ2-7; no definite D call. The CDR3 length is 11 residues. Between the trimmed V and J ends, which lost 6 bases and 6 bases, there was a span of 9 bases. Germline values: CDR1 MNHEY, CDR2 SVGEGT. CDR3 nucleotide sequence: TGTGCCAGCAGCCTAATAGGCGAGCAGTACTTC. It specifies CASSLIGEQYF.

This clonotype was observed a handful of times. The rearrangement joins TRBV5-1 to TRBJ2-7, with TRBD2 matching over 9 bases. The CDR3 consists of 15 residues. CDR1 is SGHRS and CDR2 is YFSETQ in the germline V gene. J lost 3 bases, V lost 5 bases, and 9 bases had no gene match. CDR3 nucleotides: TGCGCCAGCAGTCCTCAAGCGGGAGGCCGCTACGAGCAGTACTTC. Encoded protein: CASSPQAGGRYEQYF.

This clonotype was observed a handful of times. The chain employs TRBV27 and TRBJ2-1; perhaps TRBD2 as D (6 bases). The CDR3 length is 12 residues. Germline lookup yields CDR1 MNHEY and CDR2 SMNVEV (reference sequence). V lost 2 bases, J lost 9 bases, and 8 bases lay in between. CDR3 bases: TGTGCCAGCAGTTTAAGGCGGGGTGAGCAGTTCTTC. Translating it yields CASSLRRGEQFF.

This clonotype was recorded many times. The CDR3 sequence is CASSYYGTTDQQFF. In nucleotides, the CDR3 is TGTGCCAGCAGTTACTATGGGACTACCGACCAGCAGTTCTTC. The chain links TRBV6-5 to TRBJ2-1; 7 bases map to TRBD2. The CDR3 is made up of 14 amino acids. The germline CDR1 and CDR2 sequences are MNHEY and SVGAGI. V was clipped by 1 base and J by 11 bases; unmatched bases: 8.

This clonotype was counted only a few times. The V and J genes are TRBV5-1 and TRBJ2-3; no firm D call. The length of the CDR3 is 16 residues. V gave up 0 bases and J gave up 2 bases, with 13 bases separating them. Germline-derived CDR1 and CDR2 are SGHRS and YFSETQ. The CDR3 DNA follows: TGCGCCAGCAGCTTGGTAGCTTTGGATACCACAGATACGCAGTATTTT. Translating gives CASSLVALDTTDTQYF.

The genes are TRBV7-2 and TRBJ2-7; D ambiguous. The V and J ends lost 5 bases and 4 bases respectively, with 12 bases between them. The CDR3 is 13 residues long. Germline values: CDR1 SGHTA, CDR2 FQGNSA. CDR3 in DNA: TGTGCCAGCAGCCTGGACCTACTATACGAGCAGTACTTC. This translates into CASSLDLLYEQYF. The variable domain in full, with the rest retrieved from reference TRBV7-2 and TRBJ2-7, is GAGVSQSPSNKVTEKGKDVELRCDPISGHTALYWYRQSLGQGLEFLIYFQGNSAPDKSGLPSDRFSAERTGGSVSTLTIQRTQQEDSAVYLCASSLDLLYEQYFGPGTRLTVT.

This clonotype appeared many times. This chain uses TRBV3-1 with TRBJ2-1; TRBD2 matches at 14 bases. The CDR3 has 17 residues. Germline V gene sequence: CDR1 LGHDT, CDR2 YNNKEL (reference sequence). Trimming removed 2 bases from V and 6 bases from J; junction bases left unmatched: 6. CDR3 nucleotides: TGTGCCAGCAGCCAACCCTCGGGACTAGCGGGAGTCAATGAGCAGTTCTTC. Translation: CASSQPSGLAGVNEQFF.

This clonotype turned up a few times. The rearrangement uses TRBV20-1 and TRBJ2-5; no clear D. Germline values: CDR1 DFQATT, CDR2 SNEGSKA (reference sequence). The CDR3 is 15 amino acids. Trimming removed 5 bases from V and 1 base from J, with 17 bases in between. The CDR3 protein is CSAFRSPASQETQYF. DNA of the CDR3: TGCAGTGCTTTCAGATCCCCGGCCAGCCAAGAGACCCAGTACTTC.

In this sample, this clonotype turned up a few times. The V call is TRBV28, the J call TRBJ2-3; D perhaps matches TRBD2 (5 bases). Germline V gives CDR1 MDHEN, CDR2 SYDVKM. This CDR3 is 15 amino acids long. Trimming cost V 8 bases and J 2 bases, with 17 bases left between them. Here the CDR3 DNA reads TGTGCCAGCGAGAACCTAGCTTTCACCACAGATACGCAGTATTTT. Translated: CASENLAFTTDTQYF. Together with reference TRBV28 and TRBJ2-3, the CDR3 gives the full variable domain: DVKVTQSSRYLVKRTGEKVFLECVQDMDHENMFWYRQDPGLGLRLIYFSYDVKMKEKGDIPEGYSVSREKKERFSLILESASTNQTSMYLCASENLAFTTDTQYFGPGTRLTVL.

The chain carries TRBV7-8 and TRBJ1-1; 8 bases fit TRBD1. The CDR3 runs to 15 residues. J was trimmed by 1 base and V by 5 bases; bases with no gene match: 6. Germline V gives CDR1 SGHVS, CDR2 FQNEAQ. The CDR3 is CASSMHRGGNTEAFF. CDR3 coding DNA: TGTGCCAGCAGCATGCACAGGGGGGGGAACACTGAAGCTTTCTTT. Together with reference TRBV7-8 and TRBJ1-1, the CDR3 gives the full variable domain: GAGVSQSPRYKVAKRGQDVALRCDPISGHVSLFWYQQALGQGPEFLTYFQNEAQLDKSGLPSDRFFAERPEGSVSTLKIQRTQQEDSAVYLCASSMHRGGNTEAFFGQGTRLTVV.

Of note for this clonotype: A much larger clonotype is one base distant, so this may be a read error. The V and J genes are TRBV29-1 and TRBJ2-6, with a weak D call TRBD1 (5 bases). Per germline, CDR1 SQVTM and CDR2 ANQGSEA. The CDR3 totals 14 residues. CDR3 loop: CSSKGLSGANFLTF. The CDR3 coding sequence is TGCAGCTCAAAGGGGCTCTCTGGGGCCAACTTCCTGACTTTC.

This clonotype was seen many times. This chain links TRBV29-1 with TRBJ2-2; no reliable D call. The CDR3 sequence is 14 residues long. The germline V gene encodes CDR1 SQVTM and CDR2 ANQGSEA. V dropped 4 bases and J dropped 4 bases, with 13 bases sitting between them. The CDR3 DNA follows: TGCAGCGTTGTAGAGTATTCCAGCACCGGGGAGCTGTTTTTT. Translating gives CSVVEYSSTGELFF.

This clonotype has at least ten counts. One end of the junction does not line up with germline, which may come from a read error. The chain uses TRBV12-3 or TRBV12-4 and TRBJ2-1; 10 bases are shared with TRBD2. The CDR3 is made up of 15 amino acids. Here the CDR3 DNA reads TGTGCCAGCAGCTTAGTAGCGGGAGGTTACAATGAGCAGTTCTTC. Protein: CASSLVAGGYNEQFF.

The rearrangement links TRBV3-1 to TRBJ1-1, with D possibly TRBD1 on 6 matching bases. CDR1 is LGHDT, CDR2 YNNKEL, per germline (reference sequence). V gave up 1 base and J gave up 8 bases, with 11 bases separating them. This CDR3 is built from 13 residues. CDR3 residues: CASSQGVGTEAFF. CDR3 DNA sequence: TGTGCCAGCAGCCAAGGGGTCGGGACAGAAGCTTTCTTT.

The rearrangement joins TRBV28 to TRBJ2-7; 9 bases agree with TRBD2. Germline CDR1 and CDR2: MDHEN and SYDVKM. This CDR3 is 16 amino acids long. Unmatched junction bases numbered 16, after V lost 6 bases and J lost 7 bases. CDR3 DNA: TGTGCCAGCAGACCCATAGCGGGAGAGAAGTCTTGGGAGCAGTACTTC. It yields the protein CASRPIAGEKSWEQYF. The entire variable domain, with the rest obtained from reference TRBV28 and TRBJ2-7, is as follows: DVKVTQSSRYLVKRTGEKVFLECVQDMDHENMFWYRQDPGLGLRLIYFSYDVKMKEKGDIPEGYSVSREKKERFSLILESASTNQTSMYLCASRPIAGEKSWEQYFGPGTRLTVT.

This clonotype was recorded a few times. The CDR3 spells CASSPRDRISYEQYF. DNA of the CDR3: TGTGCCAGCAGCCCCCGGGACAGGATATCCTACGAGCAGTACTTC. This rearrangement joins TRBV5-6 to TRBJ2-7, with 8 bases aligning to TRBD1. This CDR3 spans 15 amino acids. V lost 4 bases to trimming and J lost 1 base; unmatched junction nucleotides: 7. Per germline, CDR1 SGHDT and CDR2 YYEEEE.